The present TCR beta chain was sequenced within a study of blood T cell repertoires in COVID-19. Across the whole study: There were acute and convalescent COVID-19 samples, and they came from the United States, Italy and Spain.

The V end lost 3 bases, the J end lost 9 bases, and 15 bases lay between the germline ends. The CDR3 sequence is 13 residues long. Germline V gene lookup returns CDR1 GTSNPN and CDR2 SVGIG (reference sequence). Assay: immunoSEQ multiplex PCR; the TCRdb copy retains only in-frame clones and omits some. The sample has around 140,000 clones, around 82% seen once. This sequence was found in a man between 60 and 75 years old with acute or convalescent COVID-19. This chain joins TRBV30 and TRBJ2-1, with D possibly being TRBD2 (6 bases). The sample was peripheral blood. The CDR3 sequence: CAWRPTLAREQFF. In nucleotides, the CDR3 is TGTGCCTGGAGACCGACACTAGCTCGTGAGCAGTTCTTC.